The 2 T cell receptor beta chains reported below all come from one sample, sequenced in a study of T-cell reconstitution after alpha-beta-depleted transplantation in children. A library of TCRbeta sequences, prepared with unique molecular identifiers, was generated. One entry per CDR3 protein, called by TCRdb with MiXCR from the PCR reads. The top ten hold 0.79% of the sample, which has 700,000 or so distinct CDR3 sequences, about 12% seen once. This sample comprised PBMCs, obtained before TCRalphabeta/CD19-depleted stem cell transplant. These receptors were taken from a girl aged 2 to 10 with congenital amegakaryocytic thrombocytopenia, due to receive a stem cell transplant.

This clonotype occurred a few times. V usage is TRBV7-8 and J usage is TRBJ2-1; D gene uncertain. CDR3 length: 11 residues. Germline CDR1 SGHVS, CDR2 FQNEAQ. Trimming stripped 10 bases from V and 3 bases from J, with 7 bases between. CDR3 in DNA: TGTGCCACCGAAGACTACAATGAGCAGTTCTTC. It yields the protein CATEDYNEQFF. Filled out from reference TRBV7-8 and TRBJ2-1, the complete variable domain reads GAGVSQSPRYKVAKRGQDVALRCDPISGHVSLFWYQQALGQGPEFLTYFQNEAQLDKSGLPSDRFFAERPEGSVSTLKIQRTQQEDSAVYLCATEDYNEQFFGPGTRLTVL.

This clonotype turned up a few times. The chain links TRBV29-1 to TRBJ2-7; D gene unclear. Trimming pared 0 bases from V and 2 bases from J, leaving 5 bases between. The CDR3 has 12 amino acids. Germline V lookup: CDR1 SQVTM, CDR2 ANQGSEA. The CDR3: CSVEDGAYEQYF. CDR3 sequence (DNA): TGCAGCGTTGAAGACGGAGCCTACGAGCAGTACTTC.